The clone carrying this TCR beta chain was detected ten times or more. What it binds is unknown. Combining a sample-barcoded 5' primer with a J-beta primer mix, a second PCR ran for about 7 to 11 cycles. Each CDR3 protein is one row after TCRdb ran MiXCR on the 5' RACE reads. The sample holds 1.5 million to 2 million distinct CDR3 sequences; 28% are singletons and the top ten take around 7.7%. These data come from a study of blood T cells in healthy people across ages. Study-wide results and limits: Researchers report that TCR beta diversity correlated strongly with naive T cell percentage.

V was clipped by 3 bases and J by 4 bases; unmatched bases: 3. The CDR3 totals 13 residues. From germline, CDR1 is DFQATT and CDR2 SNEGSKA (reference sequence). The chain couples TRBV20-1 to TRBJ2-1; TRBD2 aligns across 7 bases. The TCR originated in a woman in her twenties or thirties in good health. The material sequenced was blood. This CDR3 is CSASGGSYNEQFF. The CDR3 DNA follows: TGCAGTGCTAGCGGCGGGAGTTACAATGAGCAGTTCTTC.